Shown below are 11 T cell receptor beta chains from a single sample sequenced in a study of cytomegalovirus exposure and HLA in healthy donors. PCR was performed using 60 Vbeta and 13 Jbeta primers. The data were produced by immunoSEQ multiplex PCR, yet TCRdb's version contains in-frame clones alone and is incomplete. The table lists about 200,000 clones, 65% to 85% of them singletons. What was sequenced was PBMCs. The receptors were gathered from a man under 40 in good health and CMV-seronegative.

This chain joins TRBV7-9 and TRBJ2-7; D is unclear. This CDR3 region has 11 residues. With 5 bases removed from V and 3 bases from J, the gap between germline ends came to 5 bases. CDR1 is SEHNR, CDR2 FQNEAQ, per germline (reference sequence). Written as DNA, the CDR3 is TGTGCCAGCAGCACTCTCTACGAGCAGTACTTC. It specifies CASSTLYEQYF.

With regard to this clone: An end of the junction differs from the germline gene, which may be a read error. V and J are TRBV7-4 and TRBJ1-4, with a tentative D call TRBD1 (5 bases). The CDR3 is 17 residues long. Germline V gives CDR1 SGHVT, CDR2 SQSDAQ. Written as DNA, the CDR3 is TGTGCCAGCAGCAATCAGCCTGCGGTAGGGGAATGTAAAGGCCGGTATTTT. The encoded protein is CASSNQPAVGECKGRYF.

J is TRBJ1-1 and V is TRBV28; D not certain. The CDR3 contains 14 residues. V lost 3 bases and J 4 bases, leaving 12 bases between the germline ends. Germline V gene lookup returns CDR1 MDHEN and CDR2 SYDVKM. This CDR3 reads CASSLYGVSTEAFF. CDR3 nucleotides: TGTGCCAGCAGTTTGTACGGTGTGAGCACTGAAGCTTTCTTT.

A single count supports this clone. Other DNA variants within this sample encode the same CDR3. V is TRBV5-1 and J is TRBJ2-3; the match to TRBD1 covers 9 bases. This CDR3 is 13 amino acids long. The J segment lost 6 bases and the V segment lost 2 bases, leaving 1 base of the junction unmatched. Germline loops: CDR1 SGHRS, CDR2 YFSETQ. The chain's CDR3 is CASSFTGGDTQYF. The CDR3 coding sequence is TGCGCCAGCAGCTTTACAGGGGGCGATACGCAGTATTTT.

V and J are TRBV27 and TRBJ2-3; the D gene is possibly TRBD1 (5 bases). There are 16 residues in the CDR3. Trimming cost V 5 bases and J 2 bases, with 17 bases left between them. The germline gives CDR1 MNHEY, CDR2 SMNVEV (reference sequence). In DNA form, the CDR3 reads TGTGCCAGCAGTCCGACAAATGGGGCACCCACAGATACGCAGTATTTT. Translated, it gives CASSPTNGAPTDTQYF.

V is TRBV5-1 and J is TRBJ1-4; D unclear. Trimming took 0 bases from V and 0 from J, leaving 9 bases between them. The CDR3 runs to 16 residues. CDR1 is SGHRS, CDR2 YFSETQ, per germline. The CDR3 bases are TGCGCCAGCAGCTTGGCCGGGTATCCAACTAATGAAAAACTGTTTTTT. Its translation: CASSLAGYPTNEKLFF.

For the CDR3, the DNA is TGTGCCAGCAGTGTACAGGGGGCCCTTCAGTTCTTC. It yields the protein CASSVQGALQFF. The chain carries TRBV14 and TRBJ2-1; TRBD1 matches at 9 bases. The CDR3 has 12 amino acids. The trim removed 6 bases at V and 13 bases at J, leaving 7 bases unmatched. Germline loops: CDR1 SGHDN, CDR2 FVKESK. The full variable domain, rest sourced from reference TRBV14 and TRBJ2-1, is EAGVTQFPSHSVIEKGQTVTLRCDPISGHDNLYWYRRVMGKEIKFLLHFVKESKQDESGMPNNRFLAERTGGTYSTLKVQPAELEDSGVYFCASSVQGALQFFGPGTRLTVL.

The genes are TRBV6-4 and TRBJ2-3; 11 bases match TRBD2. V was pared by 4 bases and J by 3 bases, with 6 bases of the junction left unmatched. Germline-derived CDR1 and CDR2 are MRHNA and SNTAGT. CDR3 length: 16 residues. The CDR3 here is CASSATSGGSTDTQYF. The CDR3 DNA follows: TGTGCCAGCAGTGCAACTAGCGGGGGTAGTACAGATACGCAGTATTTT.

The genes are TRBV21-1 and TRBJ1-1; the DNA was not used to check the table's D call, TRBD1. TRBV21-1 is an annotated pseudogene. The CDR3 extends over 17 amino acids. The CDR3 bases are TGTGCCAGCAGCAAATTCCGCCGAGACAGGGAGAACACTGAAGCTTTCTTT. This translates into CASSKFRRDRENTEAFF.

A single count supports this clone. The chain employs TRBV15 and TRBJ2-1; D remains unclear. The germline V gene has CDR1 LNHNV and CDR2 YYDKDF (reference sequence). This CDR3 contains 14 residues. V shed 0 bases and J shed 9 bases, with 12 bases lying between them. The CDR3 is CATSRERGTPEQFF. The CDR3 bases are TGTGCCACCAGCAGAGAGCGAGGCACACCTGAGCAGTTCTTC. The whole variable domain, remainder taken from reference TRBV15 and TRBJ2-1, is DAMVIQNPRYQVTQFGKPVTLSCSQTLNHNVMYWYQQKSSQAPKLLFHYYDKDFNNEADTPDNFQSRRPNTSFCFLDIRSPGLGDTAMYLCATSRERGTPEQFFGPGTRLTVL.

The chain has TRBV25-1 and TRBJ2-3; D is perhaps TRBD1 (7 bases). Trimming stripped 1 base from V and 2 bases from J, with 19 bases between. There are 18 residues in the CDR3. The germline gives CDR1 MGHDK, CDR2 SYGVNS. Written as DNA, the CDR3 is TGTGCCAGCAGTGAATCAGCGGGCAGGGGGTCCCCCACAGATACGCAGTATTTT. This translates into CASSESAGRGSPTDTQYF. The complete variable domain, with remaining parts taken from reference TRBV25-1 and TRBJ2-3, reads EADIYQTPRYLVIGTGKKITLECSQTMGHDKMYWYQQDPGMELHLIHYSYGVNSTEKGDLSSESTVSRIRTEHFPLTLESARPSHTSQYLCASSESAGRGSPTDTQYFGPGTRLTVL.